The next 9 T cell receptor beta chains were all read from a single sample in a study of identical twins. TCRdb re-called the 5' RACE reads with MiXCR, one entry per CDR3 protein. The repertoire holds 1.5 million to 2 million distinct CDR3 sequences, with roughly 35% as singletons. Sequenced input: cord blood. These TCRs come from a newborn girl in good health.

V usage is TRBV25-1 and J usage is TRBJ2-3; unclear D gene. The CDR3 sequence is 16 residues long. Germline V gene data show CDR1 as MGHDK and CDR2 as SYGVNS. Between the trimmed V and J ends, which lost 1 base and 0 bases, there was a span of 11 bases. In DNA, the CDR3 is TGTGCCAGCAGTGAATCTCGAAACTTCAGCACAGATACGCAGTATTTT. Translated, it gives CASSESRNFSTDTQYF.

A few counts support this clonotype. The chain joins TRBV4-2 to TRBJ2-7; 7 nucleotides match TRBD1. The CDR3 contains 17 residues. Germline V gene sequence: CDR1 LGHNA, CDR2 YNFKEQ. Trimming took 0 bases from V and 3 from J; bases not matched to a gene: 11. The CDR3 DNA sequence: TGTGCCAGCAGCCAAGAAGGGGGACAGTGGGCCCACTACGAGCAGTACTTC. Translating gives CASSQEGGQWAHYEQYF.

The chain employs TRBV2 and TRBJ2-5; D is possibly TRBD2 (7 bases). Trimming left V 5 bases short and J 0 bases short, with 16 bases between. Germline V gene lookup returns CDR1 SNHLY and CDR2 FYNNEI. This CDR3 has 16 residues. CDR3 sequence: CASSLDRGADQETQYF. The CDR3 DNA follows: TGTGCCAGCAGTCTCGACCGGGGGGCGGACCAAGAGACCCAGTACTTC.

V gene TRBV3-1 combines with J gene TRBJ2-3; 8 bases agree with TRBD2. CDR3 length equals 19 residues. The V gene's germline CDR1 is LGHDT and CDR2 YNNKEL (reference sequence). Trimming took 7 bases from V and 6 from J; bases not matched to a gene: 24. CDR3 amino acids: CASKVRAHTGLVLSDTQYF. The CDR3 region has the DNA TGTGCCAGCAAAGTTCGAGCTCACACGGGACTAGTCTTATCGGATACGCAGTATTTT.

This clonotype was found a few times. The chain's CDR3 is CSARRAGARSYNEQFF. For the CDR3, the DNA is TGCAGTGCTAGGCGGGCGGGAGCAAGGTCCTACAATGAGCAGTTCTTC. This chain joins TRBV20-1 and TRBJ2-1; TRBD2 matches at 7 bases. The CDR3 extends over 16 amino acids. With 3 bases clipped from V and 1 base from J, the junction kept 9 bases outside the gene matches. The germline V gene encodes CDR1 DFQATT and CDR2 SNEGSKA (reference sequence).

The chain combines TRBV4-1 with TRBJ2-5; 8 bases are a match to TRBD2. This CDR3 has 18 residues. V was pared by 1 base and J by 11 bases, with 21 bases of the junction left unmatched. CDR1 and CDR2 from the germline V gene are MGHRA and YSYEKL. DNA of the CDR3: TGCGCCAGCAGCCAAGTCGGGATAAGCGGGAGCGGGTTAGATGAGCAGTACTTC. Translating it yields CASSQVGISGSGLDEQYF.

The CDR3 is CSAILAGGKQFF. CDR3 nucleotides: TGCAGTGCTATACTAGCGGGAGGGAAGCAGTTCTTC. This chain links TRBV20-1 with TRBJ2-1; 13 bases are a match to TRBD2. Germline V gene sequence: CDR1 DFQATT, CDR2 SNEGSKA (reference sequence). V trimming: 4 bases; J trimming: 11 bases; junction bases outside the gene matches: 2. The CDR3 runs 12 residues.

DNA for the CDR3: TGCAGTGCTAGGGGTCACTACAATGAGCAGTTCTTC. Its protein is CSARGHYNEQFF. The chain couples TRBV20-1 to TRBJ2-1; D is unclear. Looked up from germline, CDR1 is DFQATT and CDR2 is SNEGSKA (reference sequence). Trimming left V 3 bases short and J 3 bases short, with 6 bases between. The CDR3 has 12 amino acids.

Regarding this clonotype: This may arise from a read error, as a much more abundant clone is one base away. The V call is TRBV20-1, the J call TRBJ2-3; D tentatively reads TRBD1 or TRBD2 (5 bases each). Germline CDR1 DFQATT, CDR2 SNEGSKA (reference sequence). Trimming removed 5 bases from V and 0 bases from J, with 15 bases in between. CDR3 length: 15 residues. This CDR3 is CSADPGTQSTDTQYF. The CDR3 DNA is TGCAGTGCTGACCCCGGGACCCAAAGCACAGATACGCAGTATTTT.